This passage covers 32 T cell receptor beta chains from one sample sequenced in a study of OX40 agonist ivuxolimab in advanced cancers. Sequenced by immunoSEQ multiplex PCR; TCRdb stores in-frame clones only, minus some. The sample consists of around 64,000 clones, 82% of them appearing once. The sequencing used CD4+ or CD8+ T cells sorted from blood, collected in a trial of the OX40 agonist ivuxolimab. All receptors derive from an adult with an advanced solid tumor such as melanoma, head and neck, liver or kidney cancer.

The V gene is TRBV5-1, the J gene TRBJ1-2, with TRBD1 matching 7 bases. Germline CDR1 SGHRS, CDR2 YFSETQ. The V gene end was trimmed by 4 bases and the J gene end by 2 bases; junction bases not matched to a gene: 8. This CDR3 region has 15 residues. The CDR3 region is CASSVTGDLNYGYTF. In nucleotides, the CDR3 is TGCGCCAGCAGCGTAACAGGGGATCTGAACTATGGCTACACCTTC.

This chain's CDR3 is CASTGAGGVKDTQYF. The CDR3, as DNA: TGTGCCAGCACCGGAGCGGGGGGGGTGAAAGATACGCAGTATTTT. The chain combines TRBV6-1 with TRBJ2-3; 10 bases line up with TRBD2. With V trimmed by 7 bases and J by 5 bases, 9 bases remained unmatched. The germline gives CDR1 MNHNS, CDR2 SASEGT. The CDR3 totals 15 residues.

The chain recombines TRBV7-7 with TRBJ2-1; the match to TRBD2 covers 9 bases. This CDR3 has 17 residues. V lost 0 bases and J lost 1; bases outside the gene matches: 4. Germline CDR1 is SSHAT and CDR2 is FNYEAQ (reference sequence). The CDR3 DNA reads TGTGCCAGCAGCTTAGCGCCTAGCGGGAAATCCTACAATGAGCAGTTCTTC. As protein: CASSLAPSGKSYNEQFF.

The chain couples TRBV29-1 to TRBJ1-6, with D tentatively TRBD1 (6 bases). Germline values: CDR1 SQVTM, CDR2 ANQGSEA. The CDR3 runs to 13 residues. V was clipped by 4 bases and J by 8 bases, with 12 bases between them. The CDR3 nucleotides read TGCAGCGTTGGGACAGCGTCGGATTCACCCCTCCACTTT. Its protein product is CSVGTASDSPLHF.

The rearrangement links TRBV7-2 to TRBJ1-1; D unresolved. V was clipped by 3 bases and J by 4 bases, with 9 bases between them. The CDR3 has 13 amino acids. Germline CDR1 is SGHTA and CDR2 is FQGNSA. The CDR3 nucleotides read TGTGCCAGCAGCTTCAACGATATCACTGAAGCTTTCTTT. Protein sequence: CASSFNDITEAFF.

The rearrangement links TRBV16 to TRBJ1-2; maybe TRBD1 (6 bases). Between the trimmed V and J ends, which lost 6 bases and 11 bases, there was a span of 22 bases. The CDR3 is 14 residues long. Germline CDR1 KGHSY, CDR2 FQNENV. The CDR3: CASRKVGGDQTYTF. CDR3 bases: TGTGCCAGCAGAAAGGTGGGGGGCGATCAAACTTACACCTTC.

The chain links TRBV4-2 to TRBJ2-7; D might be TRBD1 (6 bases). The germline V gene encodes CDR1 LGHNA and CDR2 YNFKEQ. The CDR3 is made up of 17 amino acids. V was cut by 0 bases and J by 2 bases, with 17 bases left in between. The CDR3 DNA reads TGTGCCAGCAGCCAAGATCCGAGGGGGACACCGGCCTACGAGCAGTACTTC. Encoded protein: CASSQDPRGTPAYEQYF.

CDR3 residues: CASSLSSQRDTQYF. Written as DNA, the CDR3 is TGTGCCAGCAGTTTATCATCTCAAAGGGATACGCAGTATTTT. The chain combines TRBV28 with TRBJ2-3; D is unresolved. The germline V gene encodes CDR1 MDHEN and CDR2 SYDVKM. The V end lost 1 base, the J end lost 6 bases, and 11 bases lay between the germline ends. The CDR3 extends over 14 amino acids.

As DNA, the CDR3 is TGTGCCAGCAGCTCCCGGGACTCCGGCAGAGTAGACACCATATATTTT. This codes for CASSSRDSGRVDTIYF. The genes are TRBV7-8 and TRBJ1-3, with D maybe TRBD1 (5 bases). The V and J ends lost 4 bases and 8 bases respectively, with 21 bases between them. Germline V gene sequence: CDR1 SGHVS, CDR2 FQNEAQ. CDR3 length equals 16 residues.

As regards this clone: Sequence at one end of the junction differs from germline and may be a read error. This rearrangement joins TRBV11-3 to TRBJ1-2, with 7 positions matching TRBD1. Germline CDR1 SGHNT, CDR2 YENEEA. There are 12 residues in the CDR3. This CDR3 reads CASSFFTGVESF. CDR3 bases: TGTGCCAGCAGCTTTTTTACAGGGGTGGAATCCTTC.

CDR3 sequence (DNA): TGTGCCAGCAGCCCCCTTGGGTCTGGGGCCAACGTCCTGACTTTC. This gives the protein CASSPLGSGANVLTF. V is TRBV9 and J is TRBJ2-6; D is unresolved. V lost 4 bases and J lost 1, with 9 bases in between. CDR1 is SGDLS and CDR2 is YYNGEE in the germline V gene. The CDR3 spans 15 residues.

The chain carries TRBV5-5 and TRBJ2-7; D is ambiguous. CDR3 size: 14 residues. The germline V gene has CDR1 SGHKS and CDR2 YYEKEE (reference sequence). With 0 bases removed from V and 6 bases from J, the gap between germline ends came to 13 bases. The CDR3 loop reads CASSLGPLVGEQYF. CDR3 sequence (DNA): TGTGCCAGCAGCTTGGGCCCGCTAGTTGGCGAGCAGTACTTC. Based on the CDR3 plus reference TRBV5-5 and TRBJ2-7, the full variable domain is DAGVTQSPTHLIKTRGQQVTLRCSPISGHKSVSWYQQVLGQGPQFIFQYYEKEERGRGNFPDRFSARQFPNYSSELNVNALLLGDSALYLCASSLGPLVGEQYFGPGTRLTVT.

This chain uses TRBV11-3 with TRBJ2-7, with D possibly called TRBD1 or TRBD2 (5 bases each). Looked up from germline, CDR1 is SGHNT and CDR2 is YENEEA. V was cut by 5 bases and J by 4 bases, with 15 bases left in between. The CDR3 has 14 amino acids. For the CDR3, the DNA is TGTGCCAGCAGCCGTTACCGGGACCTTTACGAGCAGTACTTC. Translated: CASSRYRDLYEQYF.

The chain carries TRBV7-9 and TRBJ1-1; 7 bases align to TRBD1. This CDR3 contains 14 residues. Looked up from germline, CDR1 is SEHNR and CDR2 is FQNEAQ (reference sequence). The V gene end was trimmed by 5 bases and the J gene end by 3 bases; junction bases not matched to a gene: 6. CDR3 DNA: TGTGCCAGCAGCCGAACAGGGGTTGACACTGAAGCTTTCTTT. The encoded protein is CASSRTGVDTEAFF.

This clone was seen a single time. The chain couples TRBV5-4 to TRBJ2-5; 8 bases match TRBD2. TRBJ2-7 explains the end of the DNA better; the J call may be wrong. The CDR3 has 13 amino acids. Germline CDR1 is SGHNT and CDR2 is YYREEE (reference sequence). The CDR3 DNA follows: TGTGCCAGCAGCTTGTCGGGGGGGCTCGAGCAGTACTTC. This translates into CASSLSGGLEQYF.

This clone was detected a few times. The chain couples TRBV7-9 to TRBJ1-1; TRBD1 matches at 7 bases. V gave up 6 bases and J gave up 4 bases; unmatched junction bases: 5. Germline CDR1 is SEHNR and CDR2 is FQNEAQ (reference sequence). CDR3 length: 13 amino acids. The CDR3 nucleotides are TGTGCCAGCAGAATCCCAGGGGGCACTGAAGCTTTCTTT. Its protein is CASRIPGGTEAFF.

Of note for this clone: The sample contains more than one DNA sequence encoding this CDR3. This chain links TRBV6-5 with TRBJ1-1; a possible D gene is TRBD1 (5 bases). This CDR3 is built from 15 residues. V dropped 2 bases and J dropped 3 bases, with 13 bases sitting between them. In germline, CDR1 is MNHEY, CDR2 SVGAGI. CDR3 nucleotide sequence: TGTGCCAGCAGTTACGCGGACATGGGGGACACTGAAGCTTTCTTT. Encoded protein: CASSYADMGDTEAFF.

This clone is a singleton in its sample. V gene TRBV7-4 combines with J gene TRBJ2-5, with 7 bases identical to TRBD1. The CDR3 contains 16 residues. CDR1 SGHVT and CDR2 SQSDAQ come from the germline V gene. J gave up 0 bases and V 5 bases, and 9 bases lay outside the gene matches. The CDR3 here is CASSRRDSGYQETQYF. As DNA, the CDR3 is TGTGCCAGCAGCCGCCGGGACAGTGGATACCAAGAGACCCAGTACTTC.

This sequence joins TRBV5-6 and TRBJ1-5; perhaps TRBD1 as D (5 bases). The V end was cut by 2 bases, the J end by 4 bases, with 10 bases between. Germline CDR1 reads SGHDT; CDR2 reads YYEEEE. The CDR3 consists of 14 residues. CDR3 DNA sequence: TGTGCCAGCAGCTTCTTGTCAGGGAATCAGCCCCAGCATTTT. Residues: CASSFLSGNQPQHF.

On this clone itself: One end of the junction does not line up with germline, which may come from a read error. The genes are TRBV7-7 and TRBJ2-2; 7 nucleotides align to TRBD2. The CDR3 has 14 residues. Germline values: CDR1 SSHAT, CDR2 FNYEAQ (reference sequence). This CDR3 is CASSLGTTSGELFF. CDR3 coding DNA: TGTGCTAGCAGCTTAGGGACTACCTCCGGGGAGCTGTTTTTT.

CDR3 in DNA: TGCGCCAGCAGCCAAATCCACTCCACCGGTTCCTACGAGCAGTACTTC. This codes for CASSQIHSTGSYEQYF. J is TRBJ2-7 and V is TRBV4-1; no firm D call. Germline assignment: CDR1 MGHRA and CDR2 YSYEKL. V dropped 2 bases and J dropped 1 base, with 15 bases sitting between them. This CDR3 region has 16 residues.

V is TRBV11-3 and J is TRBJ2-1, with a weak D call TRBD1 (7 bases). Trimming stripped 8 bases from V and 8 bases from J, with 19 bases between. Germline V CDR1 and CDR2: SGHNT, YENEEA. This CDR3 contains 14 residues. CDR3 residues: CASQPGGHHDEQFF. The CDR3, as DNA: TGTGCCAGCCAACCAGGGGGGCATCATGATGAGCAGTTCTTC.

V and J are TRBV5-1 and TRBJ2-7; TRBD1 is a possible D gene (6 bases). The V gene's germline CDR1 is SGHRS and CDR2 YFSETQ. The V and J ends lost 4 bases and 7 bases respectively, with 18 bases between them. The CDR3 covers 14 residues. The CDR3 region has the DNA TGCGCCAGCAGCAAAGGACAGCTAAAGGGGGAGCAGTACTTC. It is translated as CASSKGQLKGEQYF. The full variable domain, with the rest looked up from reference TRBV5-1 and TRBJ2-7, is KAGVTQTPRYLIKTRGQQVTLSCSPISGHRSVSWYQQTPGQGLQFLFEYFSETQRNKGNFPGRFSGRQFSNSRSEMNVSTLELGDSALYLCASSKGQLKGEQYFGPGTRLTVT.

This clone was picked up a small number of times. The rearrangement joins TRBV7-9 to TRBJ2-7, with unresolved D. The ends were cut back, 0 bases at V and 3 bases at J, with 12 bases in the middle. There are 15 residues in the CDR3. The germline gives CDR1 SEHNR, CDR2 FQNEAQ (reference sequence). CDR3: CASSLAQSVFYEQYF. CDR3 DNA: TGTGCCAGCAGCTTAGCACAGAGTGTTTTCTACGAGCAGTACTTC. The full variable domain, with the rest looked up from reference TRBV7-9 and TRBJ2-7, is DTGVSQNPRHKITKRGQNVTFRCDPISEHNRLYWYRQTLGQGPEFLTYFQNEAQLEKSRLLSDRFSAERPKGSFSTLEIQRTEQGDSAMYLCASSLAQSVFYEQYFGPGTRLTVT.

The chain uses TRBV19 and TRBJ1-2; TRBD1 agrees at 7 bases. The CDR3 is made up of 14 amino acids. Germline V gives CDR1 LNHDA, CDR2 SQIVND (reference sequence). Germline trimming cut 5 bases from V and 2 bases from J; bases unmatched to any gene: 5. The CDR3 spells CASSQGQRNYGYTF. As DNA, the CDR3 is TGTGCCAGTAGTCAGGGACAGCGGAACTATGGCTACACCTTC.

This rearrangement joins TRBV29-1 to TRBJ2-7; possible D gene TRBD1, 6 bases. CDR1 SQVTM and CDR2 ANQGSEA come from the germline V gene. V lost 3 bases, J lost 4 bases, and 10 bases lay in between. This CDR3 is 12 amino acids long. The CDR3 DNA reads TGCAGCGTTGAGGACAGACCTTACGAGCAGTACTTC. As protein: CSVEDRPYEQYF.

The gene calls are TRBV12-2 and TRBJ1-4. TRBV12-2 is described as a pseudogene. This CDR3 is built from 16 residues. This CDR3 reads CASRLYGPLYNEKLFF. In DNA, the CDR3 is TGTGCAAGTCGCTTATACGGGCCACTGTACAATGAAAAACTGTTTTTT.

The CDR3: CASSISVNNEQFF. The CDR3 coding sequence is TGTGCCAGTAGTATTTCCGTAAACAATGAGCAGTTCTTC. The rearrangement links TRBV19 to TRBJ2-1; D uncertain. Per the germline V gene, CDR1 is LNHDA and CDR2 is SQIVND (reference sequence). CDR3 length: 13 amino acids. Trimming pared 3 bases from V and 5 bases from J, leaving 8 bases between.

The chain couples TRBV2 to TRBJ2-2; 9 bases agree with TRBD1. Trimming took 6 bases from V and 6 from J; bases not matched to a gene: 5. This CDR3 is 14 amino acids long. Germline CDR1 and CDR2: SNHLY and FYNNEI. The CDR3 loop reads CASRGQGYAGELFF. The CDR3 bases are TGTGCCAGCAGGGGACAGGGTTACGCCGGGGAGCTGTTTTTT.

This chain connects TRBV9 to TRBJ1-2; D gene ambiguous. V dropped 2 bases and J dropped 4 bases, with 12 bases sitting between them. The CDR3 length is 14 residues. Germline CDR1 and CDR2: SGDLS and YYNGEE. CDR3 nucleotides: TGTGCCAGCAGCGTGCGGGATATAGTCTATGGCTACACCTTC. Its translation: CASSVRDIVYGYTF.

The chain carries TRBV29-1 and TRBJ1-3; D is unclear. The CDR3 runs 12 residues. Between the trimmed V and J ends, which lost 2 bases and 2 bases, there was a span of 4 bases. The V gene's germline CDR1 is SQVTM and CDR2 ANQGSEA. Written as DNA, the CDR3 is TGCAGCGTTGAAACAGCTGGAAACACCATATATTTT. It codes for CSVETAGNTIYF.

The V and J genes are TRBV7-8 and TRBJ2-7; D gene unclear. Trimming left V 5 bases short and J 7 bases short, with 15 bases between. The CDR3 loop spans 13 amino acids. Germline CDR1 SGHVS, CDR2 FQNEAQ. The CDR3 reads CASSNEIMGEQYF. DNA for the CDR3: TGTGCCAGCAGCAACGAGATCATGGGGGAGCAGTACTTC.